Included here is one T cell receptor beta chain sequence, with context. TCRdb's table, derived via immunoSEQ multiplex PCR, lists solely in-frame clones and lacks some. The sample consists of some 150,000 clones, around 95% of them appearing once. V lost 6 bases to trimming and J lost 5 bases; unmatched junction nucleotides: 8. Germline V lookup: CDR1 MRHNA, CDR2 SNTAGT. The CDR3 is made up of 14 amino acids. The sample comes from a study of control samples from healthy donors and cancer patients. The clonotype comes from a woman aged 55-70 years in good health. V usage is TRBV6-4 and J usage is TRBJ1-1; 8 nucleotides align to TRBD1. The specimen sequenced was blood. CDR3 in DNA: TGTGCCAGCAGGGAACAGGGGGGTGAAACTGAAGCTTTCTTT. It translates to CASREQGGETEAFF.